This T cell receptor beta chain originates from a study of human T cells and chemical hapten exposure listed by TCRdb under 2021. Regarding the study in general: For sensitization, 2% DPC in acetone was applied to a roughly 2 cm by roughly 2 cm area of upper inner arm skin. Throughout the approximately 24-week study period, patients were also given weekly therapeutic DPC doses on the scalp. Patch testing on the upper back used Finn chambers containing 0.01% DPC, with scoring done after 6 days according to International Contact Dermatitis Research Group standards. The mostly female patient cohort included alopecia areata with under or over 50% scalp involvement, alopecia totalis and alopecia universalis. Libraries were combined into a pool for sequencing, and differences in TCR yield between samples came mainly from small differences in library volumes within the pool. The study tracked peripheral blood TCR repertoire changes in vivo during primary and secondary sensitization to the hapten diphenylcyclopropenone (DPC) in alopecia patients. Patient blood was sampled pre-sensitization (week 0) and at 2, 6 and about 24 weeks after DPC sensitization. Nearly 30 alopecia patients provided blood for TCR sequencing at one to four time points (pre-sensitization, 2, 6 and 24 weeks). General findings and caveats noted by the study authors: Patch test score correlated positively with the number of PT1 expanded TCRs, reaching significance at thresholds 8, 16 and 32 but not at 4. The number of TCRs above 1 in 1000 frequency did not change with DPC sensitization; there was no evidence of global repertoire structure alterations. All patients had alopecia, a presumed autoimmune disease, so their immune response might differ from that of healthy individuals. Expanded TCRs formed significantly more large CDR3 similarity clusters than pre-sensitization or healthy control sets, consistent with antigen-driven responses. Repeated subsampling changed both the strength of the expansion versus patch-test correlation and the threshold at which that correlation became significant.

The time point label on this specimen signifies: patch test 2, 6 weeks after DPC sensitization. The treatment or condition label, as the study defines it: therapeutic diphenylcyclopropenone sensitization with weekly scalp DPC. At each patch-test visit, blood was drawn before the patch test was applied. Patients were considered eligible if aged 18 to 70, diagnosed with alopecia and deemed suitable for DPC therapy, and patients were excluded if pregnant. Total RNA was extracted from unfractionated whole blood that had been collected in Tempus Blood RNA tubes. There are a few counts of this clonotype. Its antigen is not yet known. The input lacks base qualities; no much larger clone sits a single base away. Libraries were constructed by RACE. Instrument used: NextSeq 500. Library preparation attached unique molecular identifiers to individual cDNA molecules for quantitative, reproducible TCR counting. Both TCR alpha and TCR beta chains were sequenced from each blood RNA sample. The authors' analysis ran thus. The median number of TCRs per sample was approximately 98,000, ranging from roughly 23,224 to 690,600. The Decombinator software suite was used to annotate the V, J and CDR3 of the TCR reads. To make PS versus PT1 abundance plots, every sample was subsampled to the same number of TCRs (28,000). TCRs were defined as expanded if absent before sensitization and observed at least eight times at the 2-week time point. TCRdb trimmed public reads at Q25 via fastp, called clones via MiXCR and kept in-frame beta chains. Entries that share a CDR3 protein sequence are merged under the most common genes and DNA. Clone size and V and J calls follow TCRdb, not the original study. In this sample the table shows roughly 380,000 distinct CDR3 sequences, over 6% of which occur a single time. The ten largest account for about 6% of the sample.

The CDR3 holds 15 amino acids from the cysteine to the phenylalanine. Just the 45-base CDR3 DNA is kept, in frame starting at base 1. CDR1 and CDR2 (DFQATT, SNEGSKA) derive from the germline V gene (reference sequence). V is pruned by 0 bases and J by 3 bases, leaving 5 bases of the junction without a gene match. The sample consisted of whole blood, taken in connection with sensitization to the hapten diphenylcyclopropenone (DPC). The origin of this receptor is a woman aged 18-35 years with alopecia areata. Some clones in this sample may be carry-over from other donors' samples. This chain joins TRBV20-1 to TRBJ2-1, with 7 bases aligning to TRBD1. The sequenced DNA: TGCAGTGCTAGAGATCCGCCAGGGGGCTACAATGAGCAGTTCTTC. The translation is CSARDPPGGYNEQFF.